Each of the 21 T cell receptor beta chains below was sequenced from the same sample in a study of identical twins (TCRdb year 2016). The protocol used for the library was 5' RACE. The data were produced on an Illumina HiSeq 2000. In TCRdb, the public reads were trimmed at Q25 with fastp and aligned with MiXCR, with productive beta chains retained. CDR3 protein sequences are deduplicated, and each keeps its most common genes and DNA. This sample has hundreds of thousands of distinct CDR3 sequences in its table, and more than 6.5% of those were observed once. The top ten clones comprise over 2% of the sample. In addition, the sample was reused for a study of yellow fever vaccine responses in identical twins.

The source material was memory (CD45RO+) T cells sorted from blood. This specimen's cell subset or site label, per the study, means: CD45RO+ enriched T cells. All receptors come from a woman aged 18-35 years in good health.

This clonotype was seen only a few times. The CDR3 here is CASSYRPGLMQFF. The DNA of the CDR3 is TGTGCCAGCAGTTACCGCCCGGGACTAATGCAGTTCTTC. The chain has TRBV6-2 or TRBV6-3 and TRBJ2-1, with 7 bases fitting TRBD2. Germline V gene data show CDR1 as MNHEY and CDR2 as SVGEGT. The CDR3 runs 13 residues. The ends lost 2 bases at V and 12 bases at J; junction bases unmatched: 7.

Only a few counts were recorded for this clonotype. The chain uses TRBV2 and TRBJ1-5; D may be TRBD1 (5 bases). Germline CDR1 is SNHLY and CDR2 is FYNNEI. V shed 6 bases and J shed 3 bases, with 12 bases lying between them. The CDR3 consists of 14 residues. CDR3 nucleotides: TGTGCCAGCAGGAAATCAGGGATCAATCAGCCCCAGCATTTT. It is translated as CASRKSGINQPQHF.

This rearrangement joins TRBV5-8 to TRBJ1-5, with TRBD1 matching over 8 bases. The CDR3 is 15 amino acids. Trimming removed 4 bases from V and 4 bases from J; junction bases left unmatched: 7. Germline CDR1 and CDR2: SGHTS and YDEGEE. CDR3 nucleotide sequence: TGTGCCAGCAGCGCGTTTAGGACAGGGAATCAGCCCCAGCATTTT. It yields the protein CASSAFRTGNQPQHF.

This clonotype has just a few counts. One end of the junction is discordant with germline, which a read error may explain. V gene TRBV15 combines with J gene TRBJ2-5, with D hard to call. This CDR3 contains 12 residues. CDR1 LNHNV and CDR2 YYDKDF come from the germline V gene (reference sequence). The CDR3 DNA is TGTGCCACCAGCAGAGTCCAAGGGACCCAGTACTTC. Amino acids: CATSRVQGTQYF.

The rearrangement joins TRBV9 to TRBJ2-1; TRBD2 matches 8 bases. Germline loops: CDR1 SGDLS, CDR2 YYNGEE. The CDR3 sequence is 15 residues long. The J segment lost 4 bases and the V segment lost 0 bases, leaving 3 bases of the junction unmatched. The CDR3 coding sequence is TGTGCCAGCAGCGTAGGGTCTAGCGGGTACAATGAGCAGTTCTTC. Translated: CASSVGSSGYNEQFF. The full variable domain, its missing parts supplied by reference TRBV9 and TRBJ2-1, is DSGVTQTPKHLITATGQRVTLRCSPRSGDLSVYWYQQSLDQGLQFLIQYYNGEERAKGNILERFSAQQFPDLHSELNLSSLELGDSALYFCASSVGSSGYNEQFFGPGTRLTVL.

This clonotype was observed many times. The V call is TRBV5-1, the J call TRBJ2-5; D call uncertain. The CDR3 is made up of 13 amino acids. V was shortened by 4 bases and J by 6 bases, with 13 bases between the two germline ends. In germline, CDR1 is SGHRS, CDR2 YFSETQ. In nucleotides, the CDR3 is TGCGCCAGCAGCCGTACCGGAGAGAAGACCCAGTACTTC. It specifies CASSRTGEKTQYF.

The V gene is TRBV9, the J gene TRBJ2-5, with TRBD2 identical over 13 bases. Trimming took 4 bases from V and 4 from J; bases not matched to a gene: 4. CDR1 and CDR2 (germline): SGDLS, YYNGEE. The CDR3 runs to 15 residues. The CDR3 here is CASSWTSGGGETQYF. The CDR3 nucleotides are TGTGCCAGCAGCTGGACTAGCGGGGGAGGAGAGACCCAGTACTTC. The variable domain in full, completed from reference TRBV9 and TRBJ2-5, reads DSGVTQTPKHLITATGQRVTLRCSPRSGDLSVYWYQQSLDQGLQFLIQYYNGEERAKGNILERFSAQQFPDLHSELNLSSLELGDSALYFCASSWTSGGGETQYFGPGTRLLVL.

This clonotype was seen repeatedly, ten times or more. This sequence joins TRBV7-9 and TRBJ1-5; 8 bases line up with TRBD1. CDR3 length: 15 amino acids. Germline loops: CDR1 SEHNR, CDR2 FQNEAQ (reference sequence). The J segment lost 0 bases and the V segment lost 5 bases, leaving 3 bases of the junction unmatched. CDR3 coding DNA: TGTGCCAGCAGCGCAGGGGGCTATAGCAATCAGCCCCAGCATTTT. Translation gives CASSAGGYSNQPQHF.

The rearrangement joins TRBV10-3 to TRBJ2-2; maybe TRBD1 (5 bases). The CDR3 is 15 amino acids. Looked up from germline, CDR1 is ENHRY and CDR2 is SYGVKD. Trimming took off 0 bases at V and 9 bases at J, with 14 bases between the two ends. The CDR3 DNA reads as TGTGCCATCAGTGAGTCGACAACAGGCGGCCGGGAGCTGTTTTTT. Its translation is CAISESTTGGRELFF.

The J gene is TRBJ1-1, the V gene TRBV11-2; D is unresolved. This CDR3 spans 12 amino acids. CDR1 SGHAT and CDR2 FQNNGV come from the germline V gene. V was pared by 2 bases and J by 11 bases, with 12 bases between. The CDR3 DNA reads as TGTGCCAGCAGCTTACCGGGTCCCGAGGCTTTCTTT. This sequence encodes CASSLPGPEAFF.

This clonotype has ten or more counts. The chain recombines TRBV10-3 with TRBJ2-7; 7 bases line up with TRBD1. The CDR3 is 12 residues long. Per germline, CDR1 ENHRY and CDR2 SYGVKD. Trimming cost V 11 bases and J 2 bases; bases outside gene matches: 6. CDR3 protein: CASEGTAYEQYF. DNA for the CDR3: TGTGCCTCGGAAGGGACAGCCTACGAGCAGTACTTC.

This clonotype showed up many times. The chain has TRBV3-1 and TRBJ1-1; no reliable D call. Germline V gene data show CDR1 as LGHDT and CDR2 as YNNKEL (reference sequence). V lost 4 bases and J lost 3, with 15 bases in between. The CDR3 covers 15 residues. The CDR3 coding sequence is TGTGCCAGCAGCCCTTCCCGGGGAGGCCACACTGAAGCTTTCTTT. Translation: CASSPSRGGHTEAFF.

This clonotype was seen repeatedly, ten times or more. The chain has TRBV11-2 and TRBJ2-5; D uncertain. This CDR3 comprises 12 residues. Germline lookup yields CDR1 SGHAT and CDR2 FQNNGV. Deletions cut 5 bases from V and 0 bases from J, with 4 bases between. CDR3 amino acids: CASSRNQETQYF. Written as DNA, the CDR3 is TGTGCCAGCAGCCGAAACCAAGAGACCCAGTACTTC. The variable domain in full, completed from reference TRBV11-2 and TRBJ2-5, reads EAGVAQSPRYKIIEKRQSVAFWCNPISGHATLYWYQQILGQGPKLLIQFQNNGVVDDSQLPKDRFSAERLKGVDSTLKIQPAKLEDSAVYLCASSRNQETQYFGPGTRLLVL.

The chain couples TRBV7-9 to TRBJ1-2, with 10 bases lining up with TRBD1. With V trimmed by 3 bases and J by 7 bases, 8 bases remained unmatched. Germline V gene lookup returns CDR1 SEHNR and CDR2 FQNEAQ (reference sequence). The CDR3 is 15 residues long. The CDR3 DNA is TGTGCCAGCAGCTTGGGACAGGGGACCGCTAGTGGCTACACCTTC. It codes for CASSLGQGTASGYTF.

The CDR3: CASSHGTGAYEQYF. DNA for the CDR3: TGTGCCAGCAGCCACGGGACAGGGGCCTACGAGCAGTACTTC. The rearrangement joins TRBV7-9 to TRBJ2-7, with 10 bases lining up with TRBD1. V lost 5 bases to trimming and J lost 2 bases; unmatched junction nucleotides: 3. The CDR3 is 14 amino acids. The germline V gene has CDR1 SEHNR and CDR2 FQNEAQ (reference sequence).

This clonotype has a count of ten or more. The chain carries TRBV7-7 and TRBJ2-3; D is possibly TRBD2 (5 bases). Per the germline V gene, CDR1 is SSHAT and CDR2 is FNYEAQ (reference sequence). The CDR3 runs 14 residues. The ends were cut back, 3 bases at V and 5 bases at J, with 12 bases in the middle. CDR3 sequence: CASSFGGPGDTQYF. The CDR3 DNA follows: TGTGCCAGCAGCTTTGGCGGGCCGGGAGATACGCAGTATTTT.

This clonotype occurred many times. The chain is built from TRBV12-3 or TRBV12-4 and TRBJ1-2; D possibly corresponds to TRBD1 (5 bases). The CDR3 sequence is 13 residues long. The ends were cut back, 5 bases at V and 8 bases at J, with 15 bases in the middle. Here the CDR3 DNA reads TGTGCCAGCAGTCTCAGCCGACAGTCCGGCTACACCTTC. It specifies CASSLSRQSGYTF.

There are many counts of this clonotype. This sequence joins TRBV28 and TRBJ2-1, with D uncertain. V dropped 1 base and J dropped 2 bases, with 9 bases sitting between them. This CDR3 spans 15 amino acids. CDR1 and CDR2 (germline): MDHEN, SYDVKM. The DNA for the CDR3 is TGTGCCAGCAGTTTATTAGTAGCTACCTACAATGAGCAGTTCTTC. Translation: CASSLLVATYNEQFF. Drawing the rest from reference TRBV28 and TRBJ2-1, the complete variable domain is DVKVTQSSRYLVKRTGEKVFLECVQDMDHENMFWYRQDPGLGLRLIYFSYDVKMKEKGDIPEGYSVSREKKERFSLILESASTNQTSMYLCASSLLVATYNEQFFGPGTRLTVL.

The rearrangement uses TRBV28 and TRBJ2-3; a possible D gene is TRBD1 (6 bases). Germline V gene data show CDR1 as MDHEN and CDR2 as SYDVKM. V dropped 5 bases and J dropped 6 bases, with 24 bases sitting between them. CDR3 length: 17 amino acids. In nucleotides, the CDR3 is TGTGCCAGCAGTCTGACGTACTTTAGACCCACAGGGGATACGCAGTATTTT. Translated: CASSLTYFRPTGDTQYF. Variable domain in full (rest from reference TRBV28 and TRBJ2-3): DVKVTQSSRYLVKRTGEKVFLECVQDMDHENMFWYRQDPGLGLRLIYFSYDVKMKEKGDIPEGYSVSREKKERFSLILESASTNQTSMYLCASSLTYFRPTGDTQYFGPGTRLTVL.

The chain uses TRBV27 and TRBJ2-3; perhaps TRBD1 as D (6 bases). Germline V gene data show CDR1 as MNHEY and CDR2 as SMNVEV (reference sequence). V was cut by 0 bases and J by 2 bases, with 24 bases left in between. CDR3 size: 20 residues. The CDR3 spells CASSLSSRGHGMNPTDTQYF. The CDR3 coding sequence is TGTGCCAGCAGTTTATCGTCAAGGGGACACGGAATGAACCCCACAGATACGCAGTATTTT.

This clonotype was picked up many times. V is TRBV7-2 and J is TRBJ2-7; TRBD2 agrees at 11 bases. This CDR3 contains 15 residues. The ends lost 2 bases at V and 2 bases at J; junction bases unmatched: 2. Germline CDR1 reads SGHTA; CDR2 reads FQGNSA. The CDR3 protein is CASSLSGLAAYEQYV. The CDR3 nucleotides are TGTGCCAGCAGCTTATCGGGACTAGCGGCCTACGAGCAGTACGTC.